These T cell receptor beta chains were read from a single sample in a study of T cell repertoires in cytomegalovirus infection. TCRdb re-derived calls from the reads in MiXCR, one entry per CDR3 protein. The table lists about 190,000 distinct CDR3 sequences, roughly 30% of them singletons. The sequenced sample was PBMCs. The receptor set was obtained from a human donor in good health (CMV status not recorded). Some clones in this sample may be carry-over from other donors' samples. Each CDR3 is given with its conserved first and last residue.

>TRBJ2-2|TRBV7-2
CASSLALESGELFF
>TRBJ1-2|TRBV6-2/TRBV6-3
CASSPGGALYGYTF
>TRBJ2-2|TRBV4-1
CASSQAAGVTGELFF
>TRBJ2-7|TRBV14
CASSRTGSDEQYF
>TRBJ2-1|TRBV6-1
CASSDGLYNEQFF
>TRBJ1-1|TRBV10-3
CAISLDSTNTEAFF
>TRBJ2-7|TRBV5-1
CASSLTQGGLDEQYF
>TRBJ1-2|TRBV7-3
CASSLNGGFASGYTF
>TRBJ1-3|TRBV7-8
CASSPRGQRISGNTIYF
>TRBJ2-7|TRBV12-3/TRBV12-4
CASSLWPYEQYF
>TRBJ2-3|TRBV6-2/TRBV6-3
CASARGDTQYF